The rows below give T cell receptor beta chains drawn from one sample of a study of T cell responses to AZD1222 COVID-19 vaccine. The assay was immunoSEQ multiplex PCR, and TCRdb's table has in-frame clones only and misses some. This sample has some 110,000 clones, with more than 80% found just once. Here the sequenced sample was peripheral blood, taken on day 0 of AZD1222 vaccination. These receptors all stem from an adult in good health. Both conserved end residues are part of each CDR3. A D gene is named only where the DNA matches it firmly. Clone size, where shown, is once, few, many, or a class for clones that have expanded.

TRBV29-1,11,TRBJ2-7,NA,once,TGCAGCGTTGGGGGGCGGGACGAGCAGTACTTC,CSVGGRDEQYF
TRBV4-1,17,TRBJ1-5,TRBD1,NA,TGCGCCAGCAGCCAGGACCGACAGGGACTGCGGAATCAGCCCCAGCATTTT,CASSQDRQGLRNQPQHF
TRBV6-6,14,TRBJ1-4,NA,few,TGTGCCAGCAGTCTCCGAGGGGGTTCTGAAAAACTGTTTTTT,CASSLRGGSEKLFF
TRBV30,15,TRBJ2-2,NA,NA,TGTGCCTGGAGTGTAATAAGCAGGCTCACCGGGGAGCTGTTTTTT,CAWSVISRLTGELFF
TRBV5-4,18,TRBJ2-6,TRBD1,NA,TGTGCCAGCGGGACCCTACAGGGGACCCTCTCCGGGGCCAACGTCCTGACTTTC,CASGTLQGTLSGANVLTF
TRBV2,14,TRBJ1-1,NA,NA,TGTGCCAGTTCCCGTGAGACAGAGAACACTGAAGCTTTCTTT,CASSRETENTEAFF
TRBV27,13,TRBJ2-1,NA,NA,TGTGCCAGCAGTTTCCTCCCCGACAGGGAGCAGTTCTTC,CASSFLPDREQFF
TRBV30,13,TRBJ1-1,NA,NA,TGTGCCTCTAATGGGCTGATGAACACTGAAGCTTTCTTT,CASNGLMNTEAFF
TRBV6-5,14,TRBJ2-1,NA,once,TGTGCCAGCAGAAGGTCGGTGAACTACAATGAGCAGTTCTTC,CASRRSVNYNEQFF
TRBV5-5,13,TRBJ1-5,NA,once,TGTGCCAGCAGCTCCGAAGGGTCCCAGCCCCAGCATTTT,CASSSEGSQPQHF
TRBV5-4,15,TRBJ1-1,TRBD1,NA,TGTGCCAGCAGCTTGGCACAGGGGGCGGGCGCTGAAGCTTTCTTT,CASSLAQGAGAEAFF
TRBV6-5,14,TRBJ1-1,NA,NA,TGTGCCAGCTCCAACAAGGCTATGAACACTGAAGCTTTCTTT,CASSNKAMNTEAFF
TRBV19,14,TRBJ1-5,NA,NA,TGTGCCAGTAGTATGAACGGGGTCAATCAGCCCCAGCATTTT,CASSMNGVNQPQHF
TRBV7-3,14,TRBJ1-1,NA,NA,TGTGCCAGCAGCTTGTGGCAGTTGAACACTGAAGCTTTCTTT,CASSLWQLNTEAFF
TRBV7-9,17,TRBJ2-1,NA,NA,TGTGCCAGCAGCGAGTTTGGTTTGCGGGAAGGCTACAATGAGCAGTTCTTC,CASSEFGLREGYNEQFF
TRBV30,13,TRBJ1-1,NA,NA,TGTGCCTGGAGTACCATAATGAACACTGAAGCTTTCTTT,CAWSTIMNTEAFF
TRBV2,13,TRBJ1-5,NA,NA,TGTGCCAGCAGTGGCAGGGATTCTGGAGCCCAGCATTTT,CASSGRDSGAQHF
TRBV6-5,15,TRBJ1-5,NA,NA,TGTGCCAGCAGCAATACAGGGCAGGTCAATCAGCCCCAGCATTTT,CASSNTGQVNQPQHF
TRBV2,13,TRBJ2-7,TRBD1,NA,TGTGCCAGCGACGGGACAGACTCCTACGAGCAGTACTTC,CASDGTDSYEQYF
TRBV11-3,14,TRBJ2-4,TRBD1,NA,TGTGCCAGCAGCTTGGGACAGTTAGGGGACATTCAGTACTTC,CASSLGQLGDIQYF
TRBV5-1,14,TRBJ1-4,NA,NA,TGCGCCAGCAGCTTGGGGAACACTAATGAAAAACTGTTTTTT,CASSLGNTNEKLFF
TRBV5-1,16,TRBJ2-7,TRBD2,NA,TGCGCCAGCAGCCCCTCCCACCGACTAGCGGGAAACGAGCAGTACTTC,CASSPSHRLAGNEQYF
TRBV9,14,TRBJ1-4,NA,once,TGTGCCAGCAGCGTAGGAGACAGTAATGAAAAACTGTTTTTT,CASSVGDSNEKLFF
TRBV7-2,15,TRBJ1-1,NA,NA,TGTGCCAGCAGCTTCGGGGTCAGCGTGAACACTGAAGCTTTCTTT,CASSFGVSVNTEAFF
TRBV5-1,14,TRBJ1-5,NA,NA,TGCGCCAGCAGCTTGGAGGGCGGCAATCAGCCCCAGCATTTT,CASSLEGGNQPQHF
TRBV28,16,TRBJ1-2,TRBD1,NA,TGTGCCAGCAGCCAACACACAGGGGGCGCCGGCTATGGCTACACCTTC,CASSQHTGGAGYGYTF
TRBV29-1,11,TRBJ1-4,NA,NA,TGCAGCGGTGCCTCTAACGAAAAACTGTTTTTT,CSGASNEKLFF
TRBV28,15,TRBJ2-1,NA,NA,TGTGCCAGCAGTCGGGTGGTCGGATCCCTCAATGAGCAGTTCTTC,CASSRVVGSLNEQFF
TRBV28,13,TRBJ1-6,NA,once,TGTGCCAGCAGTGGCGGACACTATTCACCCCTCCACTTT,CASSGGHYSPLHF
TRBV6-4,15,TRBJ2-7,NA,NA,TGTGCCAGCAGTAAGGTCCACAACCCTAACTACGAGCAGTACTTC,CASSKVHNPNYEQYF
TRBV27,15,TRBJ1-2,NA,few,TGTGCCAGTCAGCGCGCAGGGGAAGCTTCGTATGGCTACACCTTC,CASQRAGEASYGYTF
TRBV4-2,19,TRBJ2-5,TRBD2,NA,TGTGCCAGCAGCCAAGGAGGGGGTTCGAGATTAGCGGGGGTGGAGACCCAGTACTTC,CASSQGGGSRLAGVETQYF
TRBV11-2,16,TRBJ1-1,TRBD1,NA,TGTGCCAGCACCTTTAACCCATCGAATGGACAGGTAGAAGCTTTCTTT,CASTFNPSNGQVEAFF
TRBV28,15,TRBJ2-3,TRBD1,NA,TGTGCCAGCAGTTCAAGGACAGGGAAGTCGGATACGCAGTATTTT,CASSSRTGKSDTQYF
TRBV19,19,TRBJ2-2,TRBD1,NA,TGTGCCAGTAGTATTGGCCGGACAGGGGTCGGCGCGAACACCGGGGAGCTGTTTTTT,CASSIGRTGVGANTGELFF
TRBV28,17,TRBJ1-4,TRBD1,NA,TGTGCCAGCAGTCCGCGGGACAGGGGGTCGGGTTACGGAAAACTGTTTTTT,CASSPRDRGSGYGKLFF
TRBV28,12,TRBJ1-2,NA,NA,TGTGCCAGCAGTTTGCGGCGCTATGGCTACACCTTC,CASSLRRYGYTF
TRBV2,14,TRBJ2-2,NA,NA,TGTGCCAGCAAAGGCAGGATGAACACCGGGGAGCTGTTTTTT,CASKGRMNTGELFF
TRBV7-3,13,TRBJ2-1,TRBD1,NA,TGTGCCAGCAGCTTACAAGGGGGCGATGAGCAGTTCTTC,CASSLQGGDEQFF
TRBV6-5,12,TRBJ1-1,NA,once,TGTGCCACCATGGGTCCTAACACTGAAGCTTTCTTT,CATMGPNTEAFF
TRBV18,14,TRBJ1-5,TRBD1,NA,TGTGCCAGCTCAACTACAGGGGCCCATCAGCCCCAGCATTTT,CASSTTGAHQPQHF
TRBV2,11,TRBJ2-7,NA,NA,TGTGCCAGCAAGGGGTCGGTCGAGCAGTACTTC,CASKGSVEQYF